This record looks at one T cell receptor (beta chain) sequence and its context. Its specificity is not known. PCR was performed using 60 Vbeta and 13 Jbeta primers. Data came from immunoSEQ multiplex PCR; TCRdb stores just in-frame clones and leaves some out. This table holds over 150,000 clones, 70% to 90% found once. This sample stems from a study of cytomegalovirus exposure and HLA in healthy donors. Turning to the study itself: Within an early data release were roughly 83 million unique TCRs drawn from HLA-typed donors.

V was clipped by 6 bases and J by 3 bases; unmatched bases: 4. CDR3 length: 13 amino acids. The germline gives CDR1 WNHNN, CDR2 SYGVQD (reference sequence). The study, taken as a whole, reports: There were some public TCRs occurring in many donors, but most TCR sequences were rare. It was reported in a later analysis that an Asian-associated ancestry cluster showed fewer N-insertions than the roughly 670-donor mean.

The TCR comes from a woman aged 18-29 years in good health and CMV-seronegative. The rearrangement uses TRBV10-1 and TRBJ2-7, with TRBD1 identical over 8 bases. Sequencing was carried out using PBMCs. CDR3: CASSRDRRYEQYF. The CDR3, as DNA: TGCGCCAGCAGCCGGGACAGGCGCTACGAGCAGTACTTC.